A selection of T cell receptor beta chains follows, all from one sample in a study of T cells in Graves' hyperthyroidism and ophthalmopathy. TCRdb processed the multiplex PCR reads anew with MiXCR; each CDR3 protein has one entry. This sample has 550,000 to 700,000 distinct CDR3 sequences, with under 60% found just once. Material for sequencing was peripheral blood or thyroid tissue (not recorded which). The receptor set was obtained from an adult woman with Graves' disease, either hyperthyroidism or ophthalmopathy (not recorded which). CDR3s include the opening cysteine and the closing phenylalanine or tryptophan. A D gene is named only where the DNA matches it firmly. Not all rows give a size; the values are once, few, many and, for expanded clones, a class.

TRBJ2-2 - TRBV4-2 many TGTGCCAGCAGGCCGAGAAGTCTTGACGGGGAGCTGTTTTTT CASRPRSLDGELFF
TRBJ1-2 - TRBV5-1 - TGCGCCAGCAGCTCTCAGGGGCTCTATGGCTACACCTTC CASSSQGLYGYTF
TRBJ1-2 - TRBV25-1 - TGTGCCAGCAGTGCTACCCGTGGGGGGTTCTATGGCTACACCTTC CASSATRGGFYGYTF
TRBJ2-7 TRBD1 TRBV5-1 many TGCGCCAGCAGCTTGGAAAGACAGGGGGCCGGGGAGCAGTACTTC CASSLERQGAGEQYF
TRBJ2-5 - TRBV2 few TGTGCCAGCAGACACGGCCAGGGGCTCCAAGAGACCCAGTACTTC CASRHGQGLQETQYF
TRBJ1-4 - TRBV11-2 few TGTGCCAGCTCACCACGTTATAGCGGCGCAACTAATGAAAAACTGTTTTTT CASSPRYSGATNEKLFF
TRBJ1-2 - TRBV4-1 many TGCGCCAGCAGCCAAGCCCCATTTTGGGGCTACACCTTC CASSQAPFWGYTF
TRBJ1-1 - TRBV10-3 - TGTGCCATCAGTGGAGACGGGTGGTATAACACTGAAGCTTTCTTT CAISGDGWYNTEAFF
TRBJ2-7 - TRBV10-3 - TGTGCCATCAGTGGAGACGGGGCCACCGAGCAGTACTTC CAISGDGATEQYF
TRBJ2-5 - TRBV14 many TGTGCCAGCAGCCAAGATCCCGCCCTTCGTCAAGAGACCCAGTACTTC CASSQDPALRQETQYF
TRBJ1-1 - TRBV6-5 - TGTGCCAGCAGCCCCAGATATGCGCTTGAAGCTTTCTTT CASSPRYALEAFF
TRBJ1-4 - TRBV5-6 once TGTGCCAGCAGCTCGGGTCCAGGGAATGAAAAACTGTTTTTT CASSSGPGNEKLFF
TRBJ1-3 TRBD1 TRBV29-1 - TGCAGCGTCCAGACAGGGGGCGGAAACACCATATATTTT CSVQTGGGNTIYF
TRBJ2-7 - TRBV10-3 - TGTGCCATCAGTGCGGGGCAGAGCTACGAGCAGTACTTC CAISAGQSYEQYF
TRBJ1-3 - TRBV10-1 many TGCGCCAGCAGTGAAGGCTCTGGAAACACCATATATTTT CASSEGSGNTIYF
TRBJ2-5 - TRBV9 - TGTGCCAGCAGCGCCCGCGGGAATGGGGAGACCCAGTACTTC CASSARGNGETQYF
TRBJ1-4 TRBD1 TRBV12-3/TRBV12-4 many TGTGCCAGCAGCTCCCGCATTAGGACAGGGCCTGAAAAACTGTTTTTT CASSSRIRTGPEKLFF
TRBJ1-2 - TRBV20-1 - TGCAGTGCCGTGGAGGGGCTGCTCGACTATGGCTACACCTTC CSAVEGLLDYGYTF
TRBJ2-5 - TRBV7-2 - TGTGCCAGCAGCTCAGGACGGTTGTGGGAGACCCAGTACTTC CASSSGRLWETQYF
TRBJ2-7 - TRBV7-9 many TGTGCCAGCAGCTTGGCTAGCCAGCTTTGGGAGCAGTACTTC CASSLASQLWEQYF
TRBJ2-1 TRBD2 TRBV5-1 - TGCGCCAGCAGCTTGTGGGCTAGCGGAACCTACAATGAGCAGTTCTTC CASSLWASGTYNEQFF
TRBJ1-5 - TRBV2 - TGTGCCAGCCTGAGGGTGGGGAGCCAGCAGCCCCAGCATTTT CASLRVGSQQPQHF
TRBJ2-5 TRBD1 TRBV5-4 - TGTGCCAGCAGATCCGGGACAGGAAAAGAAGAGACCCAGTACTTC CASRSGTGKEETQYF
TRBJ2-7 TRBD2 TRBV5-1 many TGCGCCAGCAGCTTGGGAGTCGGGGGGAGTGACTACGAGCAGTACTTC CASSLGVGGSDYEQYF
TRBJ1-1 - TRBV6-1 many TGTGCCAGCAGTGCGGAGGGGGGCACTGAAGCTTTCTTT CASSAEGGTEAFF
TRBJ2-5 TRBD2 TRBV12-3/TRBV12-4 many TGTGCCAGCCACGCTGGGGGGAGCGGGAAGACCCAGTACTTC CASHAGGSGKTQYF
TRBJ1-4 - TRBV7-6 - - CASSLGSGDLKNCFF
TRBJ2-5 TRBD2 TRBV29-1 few TGCAGCGTTGGGCCTAGCGGGAGGGAGGAGACCCAGTACTTC CSVGPSGREETQYF
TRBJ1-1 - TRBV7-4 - TGTGCCAGCAGCGTCGGGAGACAGGACAACACTGAAGCTTTCTTT CASSVGRQDNTEAFF
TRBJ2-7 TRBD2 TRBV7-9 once TGTGCCTGCAGCTCCATGGCTAGCGGGACCTACGAGCAGTACTTC CACSSMASGTYEQYF
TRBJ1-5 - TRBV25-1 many TGTGCCAGCAGTGACAGGTACAATCAGCCCCAGCATTTT CASSDRYNQPQHF
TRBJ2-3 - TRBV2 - TGTGCCAGCAGCGATGGTAGCTCCCCCCGGACAGATACGCAGTATTTT CASSDGSSPRTDTQYF
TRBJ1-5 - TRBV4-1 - TGCGCCAGCAGCCAAGAAGATCTGGGGGGTCAGCCCCAGCATTTT CASSQEDLGGQPQHF
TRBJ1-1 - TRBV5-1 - TGCGCCAGCAGCCCGGGGCCTGTGTTGATGAACACTGAAGCTTTCTTT CASSPGPVLMNTEAFF
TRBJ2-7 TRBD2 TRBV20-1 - TGCAGTGCTACGACTAGCGGGGGGACCTACGAGCAGTACTTC CSATTSGGTYEQYF
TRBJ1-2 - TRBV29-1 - TGCAGCGTTTTGGGGGGGGTGCGTGGCTACACCTTC CSVLGGVRGYTF
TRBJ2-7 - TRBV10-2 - TGCGCTACAGCAGTGGACGGTTACTACGAGCAGTGCTTC CATAVDGYYEQCF
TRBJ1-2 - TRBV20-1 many TGCAGTGCACTACGGGGGACCAAGGGTGGCTACACCTTC CSALRGTKGGYTF
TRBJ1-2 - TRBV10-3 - TGTGCCATCAGTGGGACTCGTGGCTACACCTTC CAISGTRGYTF
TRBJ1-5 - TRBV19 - TGTGCCAGTAGTAGGGGGGGAGGCAGGATCGGTCAGCCCCAGCATTTT CASSRGGGRIGQPQHF
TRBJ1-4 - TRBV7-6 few TGTGCCAGCAGCTTGGCCAGGTCAGCAGCAACTAATGAAAAACTGTTTTTT CASSLARSAATNEKLFF
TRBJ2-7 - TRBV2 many TGTGCCAGCAGACAACAGACACAAACCTACGAGCAGTACTTC CASRQQTQTYEQYF
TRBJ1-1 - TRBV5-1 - TGCGCCAGCAGCAAAACGACAGGCAACACTGAAGCTTTCTTT CASSKTTGNTEAFF
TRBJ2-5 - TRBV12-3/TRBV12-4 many TGTGCCAGCGGGTCCAGACGAGAGACCCAGTACTTC CASGSRRETQYF
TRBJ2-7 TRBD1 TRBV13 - TGTGCCCGCCCGGGACAGGGTTACGAGCAGTACTTC CARPGQGYEQYF